One sample yielded the 7 T cell receptor beta chains listed below, sequenced in a study of shared clonotypes between healthy human individuals. The assay was immunoSEQ multiplex PCR, and TCRdb's table has in-frame clones only and misses some. The table has roughly 760,000 clones, 74% seen once. Sequenced: memory CD4+ T cells sorted from blood. This sample's subset: CD45RA-negative fraction. Receptor source: a woman aged 25 to 45 in good health.

To note about this clone: This specimen includes other DNA sequences encoding the same CDR3. CDR3 sequence (DNA): TGTGCCAGCAGCTTAGTATCTAGCGGGAGCTACGAGCAGTACTTC. Its translation: CASSLVSSGSYEQYF. The J gene is TRBJ2-7, the V gene TRBV7-2, with 10 bases fitting TRBD2. The CDR3 consists of 15 residues. CDR1 is SGHTA and CDR2 is FQGNSA in the germline V gene. The J segment lost 3 bases and the V segment lost 1 base, leaving 3 bases of the junction unmatched.

The V gene is TRBV2, the J gene TRBJ2-1; tentatively, D is TRBD2 (7 bases). Trimming removed 9 bases from V and 2 bases from J, with 14 bases in between. This CDR3 is built from 14 residues. Germline V gene data show CDR1 as SNHLY and CDR2 as FYNNEI. The CDR3 DNA reads TGTGCCAGTGGGGAGGGGGGCCCCTACAATGAGCAGTTCTTC. Its translation is CASGEGGPYNEQFF.

This chain connects TRBV7-8 to TRBJ2-3; TRBD2 matches 12 bases. The germline CDR1 and CDR2 sequences are SGHVS and FQNEAQ. The CDR3 length is 17 residues. V lost 5 bases and J lost 5; bases outside the gene matches: 11. The CDR3 DNA sequence: TGTGCCAGCAGCGCTAGACGACTAGCGGGAGAAGGAGATACGCAGTATTTT. This codes for CASSARRLAGEGDTQYF.

The chain employs TRBV27 and TRBJ1-2; tentative D call: TRBD1 (6 bases). This CDR3 spans 16 amino acids. V lost 8 bases to trimming and J lost 1 base, with 20 bases between them. Looked up from germline, CDR1 is MNHEY and CDR2 is SMNVEV (reference sequence). The CDR3 protein is CASRNPDRSGNYGYTF. DNA of the CDR3: TGTGCCAGCCGTAACCCTGACAGGAGCGGTAACTATGGCTACACCTTC.

The chain links TRBV6-5 to TRBJ2-7, with 12 nucleotides matching TRBD2. This CDR3 has 14 residues. Germline assignment: CDR1 MNHEY and CDR2 SVGAGI. V gave up 5 bases and J gave up 6 bases; unmatched junction bases: 5. The CDR3 DNA follows: TGTGCCAGCAGTCAGACTAGCGGGAGTGGCGAGCAGTACTTC. Translating it yields CASSQTSGSGEQYF.

The rearrangement joins TRBV6-5 to TRBJ1-5; TRBD1 matches at 7 bases. The CDR3 sequence is 14 residues long. Losses at the gene ends were 5 bases for V and 7 bases for J; bases not matched to a gene: 8. Germline lookup yields CDR1 MNHEY and CDR2 SVGAGI. This CDR3 reads CASSRQGRDQPQHF. The CDR3 bases are TGTGCCAGCAGTCGACAGGGTAGAGACCAGCCCCAGCATTTT.

The chain recombines TRBV28 with TRBJ2-7, with 7 nucleotides matching TRBD2. V shed 5 bases, J shed 6 bases, and the junction held 7 bases outside the gene matches. Germline V gene data show CDR1 as MDHEN and CDR2 as SYDVKM. This CDR3 region has 13 residues. The CDR3 here is CASSPAREGEQYF. The CDR3, as DNA: TGTGCCAGCAGTCCCGCCAGGGAGGGCGAGCAGTACTTC.